This entry lists 16 T cell receptor beta chains sequenced from one sample in a study of blood T cell repertoires in COVID-19. Some clones are missing from TCRdb's copy, which holds only in-frame ones; the method was immunoSEQ multiplex PCR. The sample has about 270,000 clones; over 80% are singletons. Specimen: PBMCs or T cells enriched from blood (not recorded which). All receptors come from a woman in her twenties or thirties with acute COVID-19.

The V call is TRBV4-1, the J call TRBJ2-1; possibly TRBD2 for D (5 bases). CDR1 and CDR2 (germline): MGHRA, YSYEKL. The CDR3 extends over 11 amino acids. Trimming shortened V by 6 bases and J by 6 bases, and 6 bases separated the two germline ends. The chain's CDR3 is CASSGGNEQFF. The CDR3 nucleotides read TGCGCCAGCAGTGGAGGCAATGAGCAGTTCTTC.

The chain has TRBV6-5 and TRBJ2-1; a possible D gene is TRBD2 (6 bases). The germline V gene has CDR1 MNHEY and CDR2 SVGAGI. V lost 6 bases and J 0 bases, leaving 12 bases between the germline ends. The CDR3 extends over 15 amino acids. The CDR3 nucleotides are TGTGCCAGCAGGTTTCTAGCGAGCTCCTACAATGAGCAGTTCTTC. This translates into CASRFLASSYNEQFF.

V usage is TRBV7-8 and J usage is TRBJ1-1, with TRBD1 matching over 7 bases. This CDR3 is 15 amino acids long. CDR1 and CDR2 from the germline V gene are SGHVS and FQNEAQ. J gave up 1 base and V 8 bases, and 10 bases lay outside the gene matches. The CDR3 loop is CASADRDLRNTEAFF. In DNA, the CDR3 is TGTGCCAGCGCCGACAGGGATTTACGGAACACTGAAGCTTTCTTT.

The chain employs TRBV6-5 and TRBJ2-7, with 8 positions matching TRBD1. CDR3 length equals 15 residues. Germline V gene data show CDR1 as MNHEY and CDR2 as SVGAGI. With 0 bases clipped from V and 3 bases from J, the junction kept 4 bases outside the gene matches. The CDR3 DNA reads as TGTGCCAGCAGTTACTCAGACAGGGGTAACTACGAGCAGTACTTC. This sequence encodes CASSYSDRGNYEQYF.

The chain employs TRBV7-8 and TRBJ2-1; 12 bases are shared with TRBD2. V shed 3 bases, J shed 4 bases, and the junction held 4 bases outside the gene matches. From germline, CDR1 is SGHVS and CDR2 FQNEAQ. This CDR3 has 16 residues. CDR3 DNA sequence: TGTGCCAGCAGCTTTGGCGGGACTAGCGGGTACAATGAGCAGTTCTTC. Its protein product is CASSFGGTSGYNEQFF. Supplemented by reference TRBV7-8 and TRBJ2-1, the full variable domain reads GAGVSQSPRYKVAKRGQDVALRCDPISGHVSLFWYQQALGQGPEFLTYFQNEAQLDKSGLPSDRFFAERPEGSVSTLKIQRTQQEDSAVYLCASSFGGTSGYNEQFFGPGTRLTVL.

The chain combines TRBV29-1 with TRBJ2-7, with TRBD1 matching over 9 bases. This CDR3 region has 14 residues. J lost 2 bases, V lost 2 bases, and 4 bases had no gene match. CDR1 SQVTM and CDR2 ANQGSEA come from the germline V gene. CDR3 DNA sequence: TGCAGCGTTGAACCGGGACAGGGAACCTACGAGCAGTACTTC. It codes for CSVEPGQGTYEQYF.

The chain joins TRBV19 to TRBJ2-3; the D is unclear. Trimming stripped 5 bases from V and 2 bases from J, with 8 bases between. CDR3 size: 13 residues. The V gene's germline CDR1 is LNHDA and CDR2 SQIVND (reference sequence). CDR3 sequence: CASSRSHTDTQYF. Here the CDR3 DNA reads TGTGCCAGTAGTCGGTCCCACACAGATACGCAGTATTTT.

The chain employs TRBV5-1 and TRBJ2-3; 14 bases agree with TRBD2. V gave up 4 bases and J gave up 4 bases; unmatched junction bases: 8. The V gene's germline CDR1 is SGHRS and CDR2 YFSETQ. CDR3 length equals 17 residues. The CDR3 DNA is TGCGCCAGCAGCAAGGGACTAGCGGGAGAGGGCGCAGATACGCAGTATTTT. It is translated as CASSKGLAGEGADTQYF.

The chain recombines TRBV2 with TRBJ2-1; 10 bases fit TRBD1. From germline, CDR1 is SNHLY and CDR2 FYNNEI. V shed 8 bases, J shed 4 bases, and the junction held 8 bases outside the gene matches. CDR3 length equals 15 residues. The CDR3 bases are TGTGCCAGCTATCCGGGACAGGGGTCGTACAATGAGCAGTTCTTC. Translation: CASYPGQGSYNEQFF.

The chain carries TRBV24-1 and TRBJ2-7; D unclear. The germline V gene has CDR1 KGHDR and CDR2 SFDVKD. This CDR3 is 16 amino acids long. V was trimmed by 2 bases and J by 3 bases, leaving 16 bases between them. The CDR3 sequence: CATSDSSARGFYEQYF. Written as DNA, the CDR3 is TGTGCCACCAGTGATTCTTCAGCACGAGGATTCTACGAGCAGTACTTC.

This clone was found a few times. The chain carries TRBV29-1 and TRBJ2-7; 7 bases agree with TRBD1. CDR3 length equals 14 residues. V lost 4 bases and J lost 2; bases outside the gene matches: 8. Germline loops: CDR1 SQVTM, CDR2 ANQGSEA. The CDR3 DNA reads TGCAGCGTTGGATCTAGGACAGGAACCTACGAGCAGTACTTC. This codes for CSVGSRTGTYEQYF.

The rearrangement links TRBV5-1 to TRBJ1-1, with 7 bases fitting TRBD1. The CDR3 totals 14 residues. The V segment lost 0 bases and the J segment 11 bases; nucleotides outside the gene matches: 10. CDR1 and CDR2 (germline): SGHRS, YFSETQ. The CDR3 here is CASSLGGTATLAFF. In nucleotides, the CDR3 is TGCGCCAGCAGCTTGGGTGGGACAGCAACGTTGGCTTTCTTT.

The chain links TRBV28 to TRBJ1-6; 11 bases map to TRBD1. V trimming: 6 bases; J trimming: 9 bases; junction bases outside the gene matches: 4. CDR3 size: 14 residues. In germline, CDR1 is MDHEN, CDR2 SYDVKM. The DNA of the CDR3 is TGTGCCAGCAGGTGGGACAGGGGGTCTTCACCCCTCCACTTT. Its protein is CASRWDRGSSPLHF.

This rearrangement joins TRBV9 to TRBJ1-4; D is possibly TRBD1 (5 bases). This CDR3 region has 15 residues. V was clipped by 3 bases and J by 3 bases, with 12 bases between them. Germline CDR1 SGDLS, CDR2 YYNGEE. CDR3 coding DNA: TGTGCCAGCAGCGCCCTGGGGCGAGCTAATGAAAAACTGTTTTTT. Translated, it gives CASSALGRANEKLFF.

V gene TRBV27 combines with J gene TRBJ2-1, with 13 positions matching TRBD2. The length of the CDR3 is 16 residues. J lost 11 bases, V lost 8 bases, and 15 bases had no gene match. The germline V gene has CDR1 MNHEY and CDR2 SMNVEV (reference sequence). CDR3 nucleotide sequence: TGTGCCAGCGTATCGGAACCCGGGACTAGCGGGATTAAGCAGTTCTTC. Amino acids: CASVSEPGTSGIKQFF.

The V gene is TRBV7-9, the J gene TRBJ1-2; possibly TRBD1 for D (5 bases). The CDR3 runs to 13 residues. Germline CDR1 reads SEHNR; CDR2 reads FQNEAQ (reference sequence). The V gene lost 3 bases and the J gene lost 6 bases, with 11 bases spanning the gap. CDR3 nucleotide sequence: TGTGCCAGCAGCTTGGGCAGGGAGGATGGCTACACCTTC. It encodes CASSLGREDGYTF.